This T cell receptor beta chain was sequenced during a study of blood T cell repertoires in COVID-19. Data came from immunoSEQ multiplex PCR; TCRdb stores just in-frame clones and leaves some out. The table includes approximately 180,000 clones, approximately 86% detected once. Trimming removed 1 base at V and 1 base at J, with 11 bases between. Germline CDR1 reads SGHTA; CDR2 reads FQGNSA. This CDR3 comprises 16 residues. The sequencing sample was made of PBMCs or T cells enriched from blood (not recorded which). The genes are TRBV7-2 and TRBJ2-1; D might be TRBD2 (6 bases). The receptor was isolated from a woman in her sixties with acute COVID-19. CDR3 sequence: CASSLVGGGSYNEQFF. CDR3 DNA: TGTGCCAGCAGCTTAGTGGGGGGAGGTTCCTACAATGAGCAGTTCTTC.